Presented here are 27 T cell receptor beta chains from one specimen sequenced in a study of cytomegalovirus exposure and HLA in healthy donors. The PCR used 60 Vbeta and 13 Jbeta primers. Profiling relied on immunoSEQ multiplex PCR, and the TCRdb table lists in-frame clones only, not all of them. The sample has around 170,000 clones; over 80% are singletons. Sequencing was performed on PBMCs. These receptors originate from a man aged 35 to 55 in good health and CMV-seronegative.

The chain employs TRBV4-1 and TRBJ1-2; D is undetermined. CDR3 size: 16 residues. Trimming took 4 bases from V and 0 from J, leaving 15 bases between them. Germline CDR1 is MGHRA and CDR2 is YSYEKL. The DNA for the CDR3 is TGCGCCAGCAGCCGGACTCCCCTACTTACTAACTATGGCTACACCTTC. This codes for CASSRTPLLTNYGYTF.

The CDR3 loop is CASTDSSGNTIYF. The CDR3 region has the DNA TGTGCCAGCACGGACAGCTCTGGAAACACCATATATTTT. This chain uses TRBV4-2 with TRBJ1-3; possibly TRBD1 for D (6 bases). This CDR3 has 13 amino acids. Trimming removed 7 bases at V and 0 bases at J, with 7 bases between. Germline values: CDR1 LGHNA, CDR2 YNFKEQ.

This clone has a handful of counts. The V call is TRBV6-5, the J call TRBJ2-7, with D perhaps TRBD1 (6 bases). This CDR3 contains 13 residues. Per the germline V gene, CDR1 is MNHEY and CDR2 is SVGAGI. Trimming stripped 1 base from V and 6 bases from J, with 10 bases between. The CDR3 coding sequence is TGTGCCAGCAGTTACTACAGACAGGCCGAGCAGTACTTC. Translating it yields CASSYYRQAEQYF.

The chain links TRBV28 to TRBJ1-5; the match to TRBD1 covers 9 bases. This CDR3 is built from 15 residues. Germline CDR1 and CDR2: MDHEN and SYDVKM. Trimming cost V 6 bases and J 6 bases; bases outside gene matches: 9. This CDR3 reads CASRPGQGSLQPQHF. The CDR3 region has the DNA TGTGCCAGCAGACCCGGACAGGGGTCTCTTCAGCCCCAGCATTTT.

This chain links TRBV6-1 with TRBJ2-7, with 10 bases identical to TRBD1. With 6 bases clipped from V and 4 bases from J, the junction kept 9 bases outside the gene matches. Germline-derived CDR1 and CDR2 are MNHNS and SASEGT. The CDR3 sequence is 15 residues long. CDR3 DNA: TGTGCCAGCAGGGGACAGGGGCCCACCATGTACGAGCAGTACTTC. Its translation is CASRGQGPTMYEQYF.

The chain is built from TRBV9 and TRBJ1-3, with a weak D call TRBD1 (6 bases). This CDR3 spans 16 amino acids. Trimming took off 4 bases at V and 0 bases at J, with 14 bases between the two ends. Germline V gene lookup returns CDR1 SGDLS and CDR2 YYNGEE. The CDR3 spells CASSTPGHPSGNTIYF. As DNA, the CDR3 is TGTGCCAGCAGCACACCGGGACACCCCTCTGGAAACACCATATATTTT.

The chain couples TRBV4-2 to TRBJ1-2, with 8 bases matching TRBD1. From germline, CDR1 is LGHNA and CDR2 YNFKEQ. The V gene end was trimmed by 2 bases and the J gene end by 8 bases; junction bases not matched to a gene: 10. The CDR3 length is 15 residues. The CDR3 DNA sequence: TGTGCCAGCAGCCAACCACAGGGGGTGATGGGGGGCTACACCTTC. Translated: CASSQPQGVMGGYTF.

This chain links TRBV27 with TRBJ1-1; weak D call: TRBD1 (5 bases). Trimming took 3 bases from V and 5 from J, leaving 10 bases between them. CDR3 size: 13 residues. CDR1 MNHEY and CDR2 SMNVEV come from the germline V gene (reference sequence). CDR3: CASSFGAGTEAFF. CDR3 coding DNA: TGTGCCAGCAGTTTTGGGGCGGGGACTGAAGCTTTCTTT.

The chain carries TRBV29-1 and TRBJ2-5, with 8 bases lining up with TRBD2. Trimming at V came to 2 bases and at J to 4 bases, leaving 6 bases not matched to a gene. The length of the CDR3 is 14 residues. The V gene's germline CDR1 is SQVTM and CDR2 ANQGSEA. CDR3 coding DNA: TGCAGCGTTGAATCGCGTAGCGGGGTAGAGACCCAGTACTTC. It yields the protein CSVESRSGVETQYF. The complete variable domain, with remaining parts taken from reference TRBV29-1 and TRBJ2-5, reads SAVISQKPSRDICQRGTSLTIQCQVDSQVTMMFWYRQQPGQSLTLIATANQGSEATYESGFVIDKFPISRPNLTFSTLTVSNMSPEDSSIYLCSVESRSGVETQYFGPGTRLLVL.

This clone was seen only a few times. The rearrangement links TRBV25-1 to TRBJ1-4, with D unresolved. Deletions cut 9 bases from V and 0 bases from J, with 11 bases between. CDR3 size: 14 residues. Germline V gives CDR1 MGHDK, CDR2 SYGVNS. CDR3 nucleotide sequence: TGTGCCAGTCTCGGTGAGCCAACTAATGAAAAACTGTTTTTT. This gives the protein CASLGEPTNEKLFF.

The chain couples TRBV28 to TRBJ2-5, with D possibly matching TRBD1 (5 bases). Per germline, CDR1 MDHEN and CDR2 SYDVKM. Trimming left V 7 bases short and J 3 bases short, with 9 bases between. CDR3 length equals 12 residues. In DNA form, the CDR3 reads TGTGCCAGCAACCAGGACAAAGAGACCCAGTACTTC. The encoded protein is CASNQDKETQYF.

This clone was counted a few times. V is TRBV7-8 and J is TRBJ2-2, with D possibly matching TRBD1 (6 bases). Deletions cut 5 bases from V and 2 bases from J, with 12 bases between. This CDR3 has 15 residues. Per the germline V gene, CDR1 is SGHVS and CDR2 is FQNEAQ. The chain's CDR3 is CASSHRDTNTGELFF. CDR3 in DNA: TGTGCCAGCAGCCACCGGGACACAAACACCGGGGAGCTGTTTTTT.

The chain couples TRBV7-8 to TRBJ2-7, with TRBD2 as a possible D gene (6 bases). With 0 bases removed from V and 0 bases from J, the gap between germline ends came to 9 bases. The CDR3 runs to 15 residues. Germline values: CDR1 SGHVS, CDR2 FQNEAQ. The CDR3 is CASSLAGRLSYEQYF. CDR3 sequence (DNA): TGTGCCAGCAGCTTAGCGGGGAGGCTCTCCTACGAGCAGTACTTC.

V and J are TRBV27 and TRBJ1-1, with D possibly being TRBD1 (6 bases). Deletions cut 2 bases from V and 4 bases from J, with 14 bases between. The germline V gene encodes CDR1 MNHEY and CDR2 SMNVEV (reference sequence). This CDR3 is 15 amino acids long. CDR3 loop: CASSLRGGAVTEAFF. CDR3 in DNA: TGTGCCAGCAGTTTACGAGGGGGGGCCGTCACTGAAGCTTTCTTT.

The chain employs TRBV2 and TRBJ1-1, with D hard to call. Germline V gene lookup returns CDR1 SNHLY and CDR2 FYNNEI. Trimming removed 5 bases from V and 13 bases from J, with 17 bases in between. This CDR3 comprises 12 residues. The CDR3 is CASSLYGPEGFF. CDR3 in DNA: TGTGCCAGCAGTCTCTATGGACCAGAGGGTTTCTTT.

This clone turned up a few times. The chain carries TRBV19 and TRBJ2-5; 16 bases fit TRBD2. With 5 bases clipped from V and 6 bases from J, the junction kept 6 bases outside the gene matches. This CDR3 region has 16 residues. The germline V gene has CDR1 LNHDA and CDR2 SQIVND (reference sequence). The CDR3 sequence: CASSPGLAGGPQTQYF. CDR3 bases: TGTGCCAGTAGTCCGGGACTAGCGGGAGGGCCTCAGACCCAGTACTTC.

This chain uses TRBV18 with TRBJ1-6; D remains unclear. The germline V and J ends were trimmed by 2 bases and 6 bases, with 14 bases remaining between them. This CDR3 has 16 residues. CDR1 is KGHSH, CDR2 LQKENI, per germline. The DNA of the CDR3 is TGTGCCAGCTCACCAGGAGCACAAGGAGCTAATTCACCCCTCCACTTT. Protein sequence: CASSPGAQGANSPLHF.

The V and J genes are TRBV10-3 and TRBJ1-5; 10 positions agree with TRBD1. CDR3 size: 15 residues. Trimming at V came to 0 bases and at J to 5 bases, leaving 1 base not matched to a gene. Per the germline V gene, CDR1 is ENHRY and CDR2 is SYGVKD. CDR3 coding DNA: TGTGCCATCAGTGAGTCCGGGACAGGGGATCAGCCCCAGCATTTT. Protein: CAISESGTGDQPQHF.

This clone has a single count. This rearrangement joins TRBV9 to TRBJ2-4; 8 nucleotides align to TRBD2. The CDR3 runs 14 residues. Germline CDR1 SGDLS, CDR2 YYNGEE. The V segment lost 4 bases and the J segment 6 bases; nucleotides outside the gene matches: 6. This chain's CDR3 is CASSTGLGGNIQYF. The CDR3 bases are TGTGCCAGCAGCACGGGACTAGGGGGAAACATTCAGTACTTC. The whole variable domain, filled in from reference TRBV9 and TRBJ2-4, reads DSGVTQTPKHLITATGQRVTLRCSPRSGDLSVYWYQQSLDQGLQFLIQYYNGEERAKGNILERFSAQQFPDLHSELNLSSLELGDSALYFCASSTGLGGNIQYFGAGTRLSVL.

V usage is TRBV2 and J usage is TRBJ2-5, with 7 bases fitting TRBD2. Losses at the gene ends were 7 bases for V and 4 bases for J; bases not matched to a gene: 9. Germline V gene lookup returns CDR1 SNHLY and CDR2 FYNNEI. This CDR3 spans 14 amino acids. The CDR3 protein is CASTGSGAPETQYF. The CDR3 DNA reads TGTGCCAGCACAGGGAGCGGGGCCCCAGAGACCCAGTACTTC.

This clone was detected once. CDR3 nucleotide sequence: TGTGCCAGCAGCGTAGAGGGACTAGCGGGAGTAGCGGGTAACGAGCAGTACTTC. Translating it yields CASSVEGLAGVAGNEQYF. The rearrangement links TRBV9 to TRBJ2-7; TRBD2 aligns across 14 bases. CDR3 length: 18 residues. V lost 0 bases and J lost 5; bases outside the gene matches: 10. The V gene's germline CDR1 is SGDLS and CDR2 YYNGEE.

J is TRBJ2-7 and V is TRBV15; D gene ambiguous. Germline V gene data show CDR1 as LNHNV and CDR2 as YYDKDF (reference sequence). V was trimmed by 0 bases and J by 3 bases, leaving 6 bases between them. This CDR3 has 13 amino acids. CDR3 sequence: CATSRDFYYEQYF. CDR3 coding DNA: TGTGCCACCAGCAGAGATTTCTACTACGAGCAGTACTTC.

The rearrangement joins TRBV18 to TRBJ2-3; 13 nucleotides match TRBD2. The CDR3 loop spans 18 amino acids. Germline V gene data show CDR1 as KGHSH and CDR2 as LQKENI. J was trimmed by 5 bases and V by 0 bases; bases with no gene match: 8. CDR3 DNA: TGTGCCAGCTCACCACCCGGACTAGCGGGGGCGAGGGGAGATACGCAGTATTTT. This translates into CASSPPGLAGARGDTQYF.

This clone was found a few times. The chain couples TRBV19 to TRBJ2-5; TRBD1 agrees at 8 bases. V was clipped by 6 bases and J by 6 bases; unmatched bases: 6. Germline CDR1 is LNHDA and CDR2 is SQIVND (reference sequence). The CDR3 sequence is 13 residues long. The CDR3 DNA reads as TGTGCCAGTAGGGCAGGGGGCGGGAAGACCCAGTACTTC. Its translation: CASRAGGGKTQYF.

This chain connects TRBV7-2 to TRBJ1-5; TRBD1 matches 7 bases. Germline V lookup: CDR1 SGHTA, CDR2 FQGNSA. V lost 8 bases to trimming and J lost 3 bases; unmatched junction nucleotides: 7. This CDR3 has 14 residues. CDR3 in DNA: TGTGCCAGCCGTTCGGGGACAGACAATCAGCCCCAGCATTTT. Translating it yields CASRSGTDNQPQHF.

The chain couples TRBV28 to TRBJ2-1; tentative D call: TRBD2 (7 bases). The ends were cut back, 4 bases at V and 10 bases at J, with 17 bases in the middle. CDR3 size: 14 residues. Germline V gene sequence: CDR1 MDHEN, CDR2 SYDVKM. CDR3 nucleotides: TGTGCCAGCAGTTCCTCGAGGGGGGGAGACGAGCAGTTCTTC. It specifies CASSSSRGGDEQFF.

The CDR3 is CASSDLFRENYNEQFF. CDR3 bases: TGCGCCAGCTCCGACCTGTTCAGGGAAAACTACAATGAGCAGTTCTTC. The chain links TRBV5-1 to TRBJ2-1; a possible D gene is TRBD1 (5 bases). CDR1 is SGHRS and CDR2 is YFSETQ in the germline V gene. This CDR3 has 16 amino acids. V gave up 7 bases and J gave up 3 bases, with 20 bases separating them.